Following are 27 T cell receptor beta chains from one sample sequenced in a study of cytomegalovirus exposure and HLA in healthy donors. In the PCR, 60 Vbeta and 13 Jbeta primers were used. This table comes from immunoSEQ multiplex PCR, and its TCRdb copy is limited to in-frame clones, with some not included. The repertoire holds 110,000 to 150,000 clones, with 75% as singletons. Sample: PBMCs. The receptors originated from a man aged 25 to 45 in good health and CMV-seronegative.

V is TRBV29-1 and J is TRBJ1-4; weak D call: TRBD1 (6 bases). Germline assignment: CDR1 SQVTM and CDR2 ANQGSEA. V was shortened by 7 bases and J by 7 bases, with 16 bases between the two germline ends. CDR3 length: 13 residues. CDR3 nucleotide sequence: TGCAGCGCGGGGGGAGGGGGGAGTGAAAAACTGTTTTTT. Protein: CSAGGGGSEKLFF.

J is TRBJ2-3 and V is TRBV7-6; TRBD1 matches 7 bases. The CDR3 totals 14 residues. Germline CDR1 and CDR2: SGHVS and FNYEAQ. Trimming removed 5 bases from V and 0 bases from J; junction bases left unmatched: 2. The CDR3 DNA reads TGTGCCAGCAGCCGGGACAGCAGCACAGATACGCAGTATTTT. Amino acids: CASSRDSSTDTQYF.

Only a few counts were recorded for this clone. The chain uses TRBV27 and TRBJ2-3; the match to TRBD2 covers 9 bases. Germline V lookup: CDR1 MNHEY, CDR2 SMNVEV (reference sequence). With V trimmed by 4 bases and J by 1 base, 9 bases remained unmatched. This CDR3 is 17 amino acids long. CDR3 nucleotide sequence: TGTGCCAGCAGTTCAGGCGGGAGGGATCCCCGCACAGATACGCAGTATTTT. Translating gives CASSSGGRDPRTDTQYF.

The chain joins TRBV4-1 to TRBJ1-5; D is ambiguous. Trimming stripped 0 bases from V and 4 bases from J, with 4 bases between. The CDR3 runs 13 residues. CDR1 is MGHRA and CDR2 is YSYEKL in the germline V gene. For the CDR3, the DNA is TGCGCCAGCAGCCAAGATACTAATCAGCCCCAGCATTTT. This translates into CASSQDTNQPQHF.

The chain uses TRBV12-5 and TRBJ2-2; possible D gene TRBD2, 6 bases. V was pared by 7 bases and J by 4 bases, with 19 bases between. The germline V gene encodes CDR1 LGHNT and CDR2 FRNRAP. This CDR3 spans 16 amino acids. This CDR3 reads CASALGGGAITGELFF. The CDR3 DNA is TGTGCTAGTGCTCTAGGTGGAGGGGCAATCACCGGGGAGCTGTTTTTT.

The V gene is TRBV29-1, the J gene TRBJ2-7; D not certain. The germline V gene encodes CDR1 SQVTM and CDR2 ANQGSEA. The CDR3 sequence is 12 residues long. Trimming took 0 bases from V and 0 from J, leaving 3 bases between them. The CDR3 is CSVEDGSYEQYF. The CDR3 nucleotides read TGCAGCGTTGAAGACGGCTCCTACGAGCAGTACTTC.

The chain carries TRBV18 and TRBJ1-5; TRBD1 aligns across 7 bases. In germline, CDR1 is KGHSH, CDR2 LQKENI. The J segment lost 5 bases and the V segment lost 5 bases, leaving 6 bases of the junction unmatched. The CDR3 is made up of 14 amino acids. The CDR3 loop is CASSDSTGHQPQHF. The CDR3 DNA is TGTGCCAGCTCAGACTCGACAGGGCATCAGCCCCAGCATTTT.

This clone appeared a few times. V is TRBV28 and J is TRBJ2-5; 8 nucleotides agree with TRBD2. Per germline, CDR1 MDHEN and CDR2 SYDVKM. V dropped 7 bases and J dropped 2; count of bases not matched to a gene: 15. This CDR3 is built from 17 residues. The DNA of the CDR3 is TGTGCCAGCACCACCAATCCGGGACTAGAAACTCAAGAGACCCAGTACTTC. Its translation: CASTTNPGLETQETQYF.

The rearrangement uses TRBV4-1 and TRBJ2-7; 7 bases fit TRBD1. The germline gives CDR1 MGHRA, CDR2 YSYEKL. The V and J ends lost 4 bases and 0 bases, in that order; junction bases with no gene match: 6. The CDR3 runs 15 residues. The CDR3 loop is CASSLGQASSYEQYF. In DNA, the CDR3 is TGCGCCAGCAGCCTCGGACAGGCCAGCTCCTACGAGCAGTACTTC.

The rearrangement links TRBV6-5 to TRBJ1-6; D uncertain. V lost 6 bases and J lost 3, with 12 bases in between. This CDR3 has 15 amino acids. Germline V gene data show CDR1 as MNHEY and CDR2 as SVGAGI. Here the CDR3 reads CASSSGSNYNSPLHF. The CDR3 region has the DNA TGTGCCAGCAGCTCCGGGTCCAACTATAATTCACCCCTCCACTTT.

A few counts support this clone. The chain has TRBV28 and TRBJ2-5; TRBD1 agrees at 7 bases. V trimming: 6 bases; J trimming: 1 base; junction bases outside the gene matches: 8. The CDR3 runs to 15 residues. CDR1 MDHEN and CDR2 SYDVKM come from the germline V gene. The CDR3 here is CASRPRGQLQETQYF. As DNA, the CDR3 is TGTGCCAGCAGACCCAGGGGACAGCTCCAAGAGACCCAGTACTTC.

This clone has only a few counts. CDR3 in DNA: TGCGCCAGCAGCGAGACAGGGCTTCTTTACGAGCAGTACTTC. It translates to CASSETGLLYEQYF. The chain couples TRBV5-1 to TRBJ2-7, with 7 bases aligning to TRBD1. This CDR3 has 14 residues. Trimming at V came to 4 bases and at J to 4 bases, leaving 8 bases not matched to a gene. Germline CDR1 and CDR2: SGHRS and YFSETQ.

This clone occurred once. This chain connects TRBV4-1 to TRBJ2-7; a possible D gene is TRBD1 (6 bases). CDR1 MGHRA and CDR2 YSYEKL come from the germline V gene. Trimming took 4 bases from V and 6 from J, leaving 22 bases between them. This CDR3 contains 16 residues. CDR3 sequence reads: CASSRLPAGTLVEQYF. For the CDR3, the DNA is TGCGCCAGCAGCCGACTCCCAGCAGGGACACTAGTCGAGCAGTACTTC.

This clone occurred a few times. The chain is built from TRBV5-4 and TRBJ1-4; the D gene is possibly TRBD1 (6 bases). The germline V and J ends were trimmed by 2 bases and 8 bases, with 7 bases remaining between them. CDR3 length equals 12 residues. The germline gives CDR1 SGHNT, CDR2 YYREEE (reference sequence). The CDR3 protein is CASSFGQEKLFF. The CDR3 DNA sequence: TGTGCCAGCAGCTTTGGACAGGAAAAACTGTTTTTT.

The chain is built from TRBV6-1 and TRBJ2-1, with a weak D call TRBD2 (5 bases). V was trimmed by 1 base and J by 5 bases, leaving 6 bases between them. Germline CDR1 MNHNS, CDR2 SASEGT. The CDR3 has 13 residues. Here the CDR3 reads CASSEGTHNEQFF. The CDR3 nucleotides are TGTGCCAGCAGTGAAGGGACTCACAATGAGCAGTTCTTC.

The chain couples TRBV7-8 to TRBJ2-7; 11 bases map to TRBD2. The CDR3 has 16 amino acids. Losses at the gene ends were 1 base for V and 3 bases for J; bases not matched to a gene: 5. Germline values: CDR1 SGHVS, CDR2 FQNEAQ. CDR3: CASSLGLAGGDYEQYF. The DNA for the CDR3 is TGTGCCAGCAGCTTAGGTCTAGCGGGAGGTGACTACGAGCAGTACTTC.

This rearrangement joins TRBV9 to TRBJ2-3, with D perhaps TRBD1 (5 bases). The V end was cut by 1 base, the J end by 1 base, with 7 bases between. Germline CDR1 SGDLS, CDR2 YYNGEE. This CDR3 is built from 14 residues. As DNA, the CDR3 is TGTGCCAGCAGCGTAAGCAGGGGCACAGATACGCAGTATTTT. Its protein product is CASSVSRGTDTQYF.

J is TRBJ1-4 and V is TRBV19; perhaps TRBD1 as D (5 bases). The CDR3 contains 13 residues. V lost 2 bases and J 8 bases, leaving 9 bases between the germline ends. Germline V gene lookup returns CDR1 LNHDA and CDR2 SQIVND (reference sequence). The CDR3 spells CASSIRQGEKLFF. CDR3 DNA: TGTGCCAGTAGTATACGCCAGGGAGAAAAACTGTTTTTT.

This clone occurred a few times. This chain uses TRBV9 with TRBJ1-3, with no clear D. The V gene lost 4 bases and the J gene lost 8 bases, with 13 bases spanning the gap. The CDR3 totals 13 residues. Germline V CDR1 and CDR2: SGDLS, YYNGEE. Here the CDR3 reads CASSLGTGDTIYF. The CDR3 DNA reads TGTGCCAGCAGCCTGGGTACCGGAGACACCATATATTTT.

The chain employs TRBV15 and TRBJ2-5; the D gene is possibly TRBD2 (6 bases). The CDR3 spans 16 residues. CDR1 is LNHNV, CDR2 YYDKDF, per germline (reference sequence). Trimming took off 5 bases at V and 0 bases at J, with 16 bases between the two ends. Here the CDR3 DNA reads TGTGCCACCAGCGAGACCAGGGCGGGGAACCAAGAGACCCAGTACTTC. Translating gives CATSETRAGNQETQYF.

The chain uses TRBV30 and TRBJ2-1; 8 nucleotides agree with TRBD2. The V gene end was trimmed by 0 bases and the J gene end by 8 bases; junction bases not matched to a gene: 9. CDR3 length: 15 amino acids. The germline CDR1 and CDR2 sequences are GTSNPN and SVGIG (reference sequence). Here the CDR3 DNA reads TGTGCCTGGAGTGTCGGACGGGGGGGCGTAGATGAGCAGTTCTTC. Its protein product is CAWSVGRGGVDEQFF. Full variable domain (remainder filled in from reference TRBV30 and TRBJ2-1): SQTIHQWPATLVQPVGSPLSLECTVEGTSNPNLYWYRQAAGRGLQLLFYSVGIGQISSEVPQNLSASRPQDRQFILSSKKLLLSDSGFYLCAWSVGRGGVDEQFFGPGTRLTVL.

V gene TRBV6-6 combines with J gene TRBJ1-2; 8 positions match TRBD1. The CDR3 contains 13 residues. The V gene's germline CDR1 is MNHNY and CDR2 SVGAGI (reference sequence). After removal of 6 bases from V and 3 bases from J, the junction contained 3 bases not matched to a gene. CDR3 protein: CASSPTGDYGYTF. CDR3 DNA sequence: TGTGCCAGCAGCCCGACAGGGGACTATGGCTACACCTTC.

CDR3 nucleotide sequence: TGTGCCAGTAGTATAGTTCCAACCGGGACAGGGAATCAGCCCCAGCATTTT. Protein: CASSIVPTGTGNQPQHF. This chain uses TRBV19 with TRBJ1-5; 9 bases align to TRBD1. Germline CDR1 is LNHDA and CDR2 is SQIVND (reference sequence). CDR3 length: 17 residues. V trimming: 1 base; J trimming: 4 bases; junction bases outside the gene matches: 8. Supplemented by reference TRBV19 and TRBJ1-5, the full variable domain reads DGGITQSPKYLFRKEGQNVTLSCEQNLNHDAMYWYRQDPGQGLRLIYYSQIVNDFQKGDIAEGYSVSREKKESFPLTVTSAQKNPTAFYLCASSIVPTGTGNQPQHFGDGTRLSIL.

V usage is TRBV28 and J usage is TRBJ2-5, with 10 bases that match TRBD1. The CDR3 sequence is 15 residues long. Trimming cost V 3 bases and J 5 bases; bases outside gene matches: 6. Germline lookup yields CDR1 MDHEN and CDR2 SYDVKM. The CDR3 region is CASSFRTGGWETQYF. The CDR3 DNA reads TGTGCCAGCAGTTTCCGGACAGGGGGTTGGGAGACCCAGTACTTC. Full variable domain (missing parts from reference TRBV28 and TRBJ2-5): DVKVTQSSRYLVKRTGEKVFLECVQDMDHENMFWYRQDPGLGLRLIYFSYDVKMKEKGDIPEGYSVSREKKERFSLILESASTNQTSMYLCASSFRTGGWETQYFGPGTRLLVL.

The chain joins TRBV6-1 to TRBJ1-1; D might be TRBD1 (6 bases). This CDR3 region has 15 residues. Trimming removed 2 bases from V and 1 base from J, with 11 bases in between. The V gene's germline CDR1 is MNHNS and CDR2 SASEGT. This CDR3 is CASSEPGDSNTEAFF. DNA of the CDR3: TGTGCCAGCAGTGAACCAGGGGATTCGAACACTGAAGCTTTCTTT.

This chain's CDR3 is CASSPNRGFNYGYTF. The DNA for the CDR3 is TGTGCCAGCAGTCCTAACAGGGGATTTAACTATGGCTACACCTTC. The rearrangement joins TRBV28 to TRBJ1-2; 7 nucleotides align to TRBD1. Looked up from germline, CDR1 is MDHEN and CDR2 is SYDVKM. This CDR3 region has 15 residues. The junction had 7 bases not matched to a gene; V was cut back by 5 bases and J by 1 base.

Turning to this clone: At one boundary the junction diverges from the germline segment, which might be a read error. V gene TRBV7-9 combines with J gene TRBJ2-7, with D uncertain. CDR1 and CDR2 from the germline V gene are SEHNR and FQNEAQ (reference sequence). This CDR3 region has 13 residues. The CDR3 coding sequence is TGTTCCAGCAGCTTACGCAGCTCCTACGAGCAGTACTTC. Amino acids: CSSSLRSSYEQYF.